This TCR beta chain emerged from a study of HIV-infected patients and healthy controls. Study-wide context: No general T-cell lymphocytopenia was present, and per-chain CDR3 totals resembled those of controls.

Follow-up blood was drawn about 14 weeks, roughly three months, after antiretroviral therapy began. No cell fractionation was done, so the repertoire covers all unsorted peripheral blood T cells. The RNA source was an approximately 2.6 ml peripheral blood draw. CDR1 is GTSNPN, CDR2 SVGIG, per germline (reference sequence). The J segment lost 6 bases and the V segment lost 6 bases, leaving 3 bases of the junction unmatched. There are 12 residues in the CDR3. Alpha and beta constant-region primers primed reverse transcription of 400 to 500 ng RNA. Alpha and beta chain libraries were made separately by chain-specific third strand synthesis with multiplexing indices. Second strand synthesis was primed from the SP2 site. TCRdb re-analysed the 5' RACE reads in MiXCR, keeping a single row per CDR3 protein. The repertoire includes about 10,000 distinct CDR3 sequences, 5.5% to 7% of them detected once, and around 30% sits in the top ten.

Study results and caveats: Compared with untreated HIV+ repertoires, healthy controls showed roughly threefold more distinct CDR3s and higher Shannon diversity.

Points on this clonotype: Its matching antigen is unknown.

The TCR was taken from an adult with HIV infection. The donor label of this sample is uncertain. This chain joins TRBV30 and TRBJ1-5; 9 bases map to TRBD1. The source was blood, collected during antiretroviral therapy. The DNA for the CDR3 is TGTGCCTGCGGGACAGGGAGTCAGCCCCAGCATTTT. It encodes CACGTGSQPQHF.